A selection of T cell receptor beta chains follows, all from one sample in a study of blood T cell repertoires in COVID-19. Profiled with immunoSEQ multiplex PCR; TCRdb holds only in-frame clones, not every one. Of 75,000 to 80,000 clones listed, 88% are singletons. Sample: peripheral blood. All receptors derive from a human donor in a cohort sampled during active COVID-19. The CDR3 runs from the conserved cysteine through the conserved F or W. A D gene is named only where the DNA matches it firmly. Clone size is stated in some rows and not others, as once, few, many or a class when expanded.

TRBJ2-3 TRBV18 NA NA CASSPTVGDTQYF TGTGCCAGCTCTCCGACAGTGGGAGATACGCAGTATTTT
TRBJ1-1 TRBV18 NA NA CASQARSNTEAFF TGTGCCAGCCAGGCACGTAGTAACACTGAAGCTTTCTTT
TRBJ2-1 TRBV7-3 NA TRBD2 CASSPGGYNEQFF TGTGCCAGCAGCCCGGGGGGTTACAATGAGCAGTTCTTC
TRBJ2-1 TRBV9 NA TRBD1 CASSPMGQNDEQFF TGTGCCAGCAGCCCCATGGGACAGAACGATGAGCAGTTCTTC
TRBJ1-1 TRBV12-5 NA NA CASGSEYTEAFF TGTGCTAGTGGTTCGGAGTACACTGAAGCTTTCTTT
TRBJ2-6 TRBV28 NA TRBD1 CASSGTQGASGANVLTF TGTGCCAGCAGTGGGACACAGGGGGCTTCAGGGGCCAACGTCCTGACTTTC
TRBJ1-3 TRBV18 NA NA CASSPLPGTASSGNTIYF TGTGCCAGCTCACCTTTGCCCGGGACTGCGTCCTCTGGAAACACCATATATTTT
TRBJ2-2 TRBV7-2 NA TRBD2 CASSFTSGGEVFF TGTGCCAGCAGCTTTACTAGCGGTGGGGAGGTGTTTTTT
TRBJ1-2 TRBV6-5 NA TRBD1 CASRNTGGGYTF TGTGCCAGCAGGAACACAGGGGGTGGCTACACCTTC
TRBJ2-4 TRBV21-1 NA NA CASSDGGLAGEDSVKNIQYF TGTGCCAGCAGCGATGGGGGACTAGCGGGAGAGGATTCGGTCAAAAACATTCAGTACTTC
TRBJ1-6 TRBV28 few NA CASMTVSSYNSPLHF TGTGCCAGCATGACAGTAAGCTCCTATAATTCACCCCTCCACTTT